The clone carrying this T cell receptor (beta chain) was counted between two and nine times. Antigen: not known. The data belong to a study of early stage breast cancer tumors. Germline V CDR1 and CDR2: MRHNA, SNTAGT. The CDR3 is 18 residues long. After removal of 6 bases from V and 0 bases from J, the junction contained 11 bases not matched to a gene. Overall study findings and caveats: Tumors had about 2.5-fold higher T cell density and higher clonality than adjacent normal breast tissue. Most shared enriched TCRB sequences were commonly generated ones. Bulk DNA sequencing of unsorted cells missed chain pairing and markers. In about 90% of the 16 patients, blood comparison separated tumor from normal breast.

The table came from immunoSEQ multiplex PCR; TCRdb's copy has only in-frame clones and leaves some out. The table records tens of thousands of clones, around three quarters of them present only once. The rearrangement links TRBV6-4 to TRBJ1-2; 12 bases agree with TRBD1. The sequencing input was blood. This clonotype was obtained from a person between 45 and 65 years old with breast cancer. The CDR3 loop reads CASRGGTGGFQTNYGYTF. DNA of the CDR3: TGTGCCAGCAGGGGGGGGACAGGGGGCTTTCAGACTAACTATGGCTACACCTTC.